This TCR beta chain was retrieved from a study of PD-L1 blockade in urothelial cancer. Study background: When blood samples were assessed, the median T cell count was around 150,000. Study observations and caveats: Prediction of better survival came from below-median pretreatment blood TCR clonality.

There are a few counts of this clone. The antigen remains undetermined. This CDR3 spans 16 amino acids. Between the trimmed V and J ends, which lost 3 bases and 4 bases, there was a span of 19 bases. CDR1 and CDR2 (germline): SGDLS, YYNGEE. Time point described: peripheral blood 6 weeks after treatment start. Using immunoSEQ multiplex PCR, the repertoire was profiled, and TCRdb retains in-frame clones only, with some absent. This sample has around 50,000 clones, with approximately 85% found just once. This receptor was obtained from a man aged 50-60 years with urothelial cancer. The V call is TRBV9, the J call TRBJ1-1; TRBD1 might be the D (5 bases). The sequencing here drew on PBMCs, taken around atezolizumab (anti-PD-L1) treatment. In nucleotides, the CDR3 is TGTGCCAGCAGCGGTGTCGGGGGATTCGCGGGCACTGAAGCTTTCTTT. Its translation is CASSGVGGFAGTEAFF.